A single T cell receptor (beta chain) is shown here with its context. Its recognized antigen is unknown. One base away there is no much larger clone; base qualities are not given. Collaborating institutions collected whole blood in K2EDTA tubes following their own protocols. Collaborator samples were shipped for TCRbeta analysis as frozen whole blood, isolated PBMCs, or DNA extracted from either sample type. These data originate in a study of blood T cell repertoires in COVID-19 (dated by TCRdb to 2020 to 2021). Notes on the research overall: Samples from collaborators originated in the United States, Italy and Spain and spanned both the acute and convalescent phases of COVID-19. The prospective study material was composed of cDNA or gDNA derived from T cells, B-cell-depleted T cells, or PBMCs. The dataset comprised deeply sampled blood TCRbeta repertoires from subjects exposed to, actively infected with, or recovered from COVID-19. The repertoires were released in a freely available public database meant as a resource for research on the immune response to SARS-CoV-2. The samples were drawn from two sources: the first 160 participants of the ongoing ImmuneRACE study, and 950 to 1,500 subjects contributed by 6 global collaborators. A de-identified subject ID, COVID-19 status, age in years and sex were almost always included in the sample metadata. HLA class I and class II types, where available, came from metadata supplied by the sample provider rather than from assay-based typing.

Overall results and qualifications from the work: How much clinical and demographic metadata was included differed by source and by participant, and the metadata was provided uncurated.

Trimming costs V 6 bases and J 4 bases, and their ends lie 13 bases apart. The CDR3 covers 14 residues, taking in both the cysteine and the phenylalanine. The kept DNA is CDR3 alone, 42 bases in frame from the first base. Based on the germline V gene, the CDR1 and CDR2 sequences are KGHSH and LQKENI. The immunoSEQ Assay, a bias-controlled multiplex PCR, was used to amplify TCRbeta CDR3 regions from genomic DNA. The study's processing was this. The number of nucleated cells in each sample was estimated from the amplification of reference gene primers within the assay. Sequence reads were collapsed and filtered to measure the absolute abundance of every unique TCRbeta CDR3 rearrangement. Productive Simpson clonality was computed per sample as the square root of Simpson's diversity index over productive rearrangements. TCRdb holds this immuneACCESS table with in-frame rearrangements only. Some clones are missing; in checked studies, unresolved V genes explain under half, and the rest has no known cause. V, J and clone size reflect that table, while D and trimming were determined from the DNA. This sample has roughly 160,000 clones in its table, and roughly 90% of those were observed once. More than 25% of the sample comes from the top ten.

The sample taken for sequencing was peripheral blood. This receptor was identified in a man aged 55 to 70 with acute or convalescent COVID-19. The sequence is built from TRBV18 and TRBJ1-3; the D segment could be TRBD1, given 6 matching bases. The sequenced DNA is TGTGCCAGCTCCCCCACAGGGCTCGGAAACACCATATATTTT. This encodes CASSPTGLGNTIYF. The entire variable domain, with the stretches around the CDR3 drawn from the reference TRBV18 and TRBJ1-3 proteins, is NAGVMQNPRHLVRRRGQEARLRCSPMKGHSHVYWYRQLPEEGLKFMVYLQKENIIDESGMPKERFSAEFPKEGPSILRIQQVVRGDSAAYFCASSPTGLGNTIYFGEGSWLTVV.